A single T cell receptor beta chain is shown here with its context. Its antigen is currently unknown. The record originates from a study of cytomegalovirus exposure and HLA in healthy donors. Germline values: CDR1 MDHEN, CDR2 SYDVKM. Trimming took 7 bases from V and 2 from J, leaving 15 bases between them. The CDR3 has 14 residues. The PCR was carried out with 60 Vbeta primers and 13 Jbeta primers. The repertoire was sequenced with immunoSEQ multiplex PCR; TCRdb's copy has only in-frame clones and lacks some. The repertoire holds around 110,000 clones, with around 80% as singletons. Regarding donors, all were healthy bone marrow donors. General study findings and limits: The study assumed roughly uniform donor sequencing depth for presence/absence analyses.

The source of this sequence is a man aged 25-40 years in good health and CMV-seronegative. The chain uses TRBV28 and TRBJ2-7; tentative D call: TRBD2 (6 bases). The sample consisted of PBMCs. The DNA for the CDR3 is TGTGCCAGCATGGGTCGGGGGACCCCCTACGAGCAGTACTTC. Protein sequence: CASMGRGTPYEQYF.